Listed below are T cell receptor beta chains from one sample, sequenced in a study of cytomegalovirus exposure and HLA in healthy donors. Libraries were prepared by immunoSEQ multiplex PCR; TCRdb keeps only in-frame clonotypes and omits some of them. The sample lists around 140,000 clones; approximately 80% were seen once. Material for sequencing was PBMCs. Source of these receptors: a female donor in good health and CMV-seropositive. Each CDR3 is given with its conserved first and last residue. A D gene is named only where the DNA matches it firmly. The size field is filled for only some rows; it gives once, few, many or a size class.

D	V	size	J	DNA	CDR3
-	TRBV2	-	TRBJ2-7	TGTGCCAGCAGTGCGGACGGAGGGGTGTGCGAGCAGTACTTC	CASSADGGVCEQYF
TRBD2	TRBV5-4	-	TRBJ2-7	TGTGCCAGCAGGTCCGTTAGCGGGAGGGCGGGCGAGCAGTACTTC	CASRSVSGRAGEQYF
TRBD1	TRBV18	-	TRBJ1-6	TGTGCCAGCTCACCACCGGGACAGGGAGTCGCACCCCTCCACTTT	CASSPPGQGVAPLHF
-	TRBV7-9	-	TRBJ1-1	TGTGCCAGCAGCTTAGGGGCAGTGAACACTGAAGCTTTCTTT	CASSLGAVNTEAFF
TRBD1	TRBV19	-	TRBJ1-4	TGTGCCAGTAGTATAGCGGACAGGGTTGAAAAACTGTTTTTT	CASSIADRVEKLFF
-	TRBV9	few	TRBJ2-3	TGTGCCAGCAGCGTGGGGGACTCGCCCTACACAGATACGCAGTATTTT	CASSVGDSPYTDTQYF
TRBD2	TRBV28	-	TRBJ2-3	TGTGCCAGCAGTTTAGCGGGGGGGCTGGCAGATACGCAGTATTTT	CASSLAGGLADTQYF
TRBD2	TRBV7-8	-	TRBJ2-7	TGTGCCAGCAGCTTAGCGGCTAGCGGGGGCAGCTCCTACGAGCAGTACTTC	CASSLAASGGSSYEQYF
TRBD1	TRBV2	-	TRBJ1-2	TGTGCCAGCAGCGAAACGGGGACAGGGGGAGGCTACACCTTC	CASSETGTGGGYTF
TRBD2	TRBV19	-	TRBJ2-1	TGTGCCAGTAGCCCAACCGGGACTAGAAACAATGAGCAGTTCTTC	CASSPTGTRNNEQFF
TRBD1	TRBV13	-	TRBJ2-7	TGTGCCAGCAGCTTCCGGGACAGTGGCCATCACGAGCAGTACTTC	CASSFRDSGHHEQYF
-	TRBV5-1	-	TRBJ2-7	TGCGCTAGCAGCTTGTTGGACAGTACCTACGAGCAGTACTTC	CASSLLDSTYEQYF
-	TRBV5-1	-	TRBJ2-3	TGCGCCAGCAGTTCAGGGGATTTCACAGATACGCAGTATTTT	CASSSGDFTDTQYF
TRBD1	TRBV4-1	-	TRBJ1-1	TGCGCCAGCAGCCAATCGGTGGGACAGGAGAACACTGAAGCTTTCTTT	CASSQSVGQENTEAFF
-	TRBV7-7	once	TRBJ2-7	TGTGCCAGCAGCTCCGGGGGTAGGGACGAGCAGTACTTC	CASSSGGRDEQYF
TRBD1	TRBV2	-	TRBJ1-5	TGTGCCAGCAGAGAACCTGGACAGGGTGGGGGATATCCCCAGCATTTT	CASREPGQGGGYPQHF
-	TRBV10-3	-	TRBJ2-7	TGTGCCATCCGGGACACCTCCTACGAGCAGTACTTC	CAIRDTSYEQYF
TRBD2	TRBV7-9	few	TRBJ2-6	TGTGCCAGCAGCTACGGGAGGGGACTCTCTGGGGCCAACGTCCTGACTTTC	CASSYGRGLSGANVLTF
TRBD2	TRBV14	-	TRBJ2-7	TGTGCCAGCAGCCAAAACCTAGCGGGCGAGCAGTACTTC	CASSQNLAGEQYF
TRBD2	TRBV5-5	once	TRBJ2-7	TGTGCCAGCAGCCGACTGGGGGGGTTTTCCTACGAGCAGTACTTC	CASSRLGGFSYEQYF
TRBD1	TRBV6-1	-	TRBJ2-7	TGTGCCAGCAGTCGACAGGGGTCCGAGCAGTACTTC	CASSRQGSEQYF
-	TRBV7-9	-	TRBJ2-3	TGTGCCAGCAGCCGAGATAACTCAGATACGCAGTATTTT	CASSRDNSDTQYF
-	TRBV7-2	-	TRBJ2-5	TGTGCCAGCAGCCAGACTGGCAGGGCCCAGTACTTC	CASSQTGRAQYF
TRBD2	TRBV5-1	few	TRBJ2-1	TGCGCCAGCAGCTTGCGGACTAGCGGGGGAGATGAGCAGTTCTTC	CASSLRTSGGDEQFF
-	TRBV7-9	-	TRBJ2-7	TGTGCCAGCAGCCTCGCCCCTCCCTACGAGCAGTACTTC	CASSLAPPYEQYF
-	TRBV7-3	few	TRBJ2-2	TGTGCCAGCAGCTTAGCGTTCATGGGAGCAGGGGAGCTGTTTTTT	CASSLAFMGAGELFF
-	TRBV7-3	-	TRBJ1-1	TGTGCCAGCAGCTTTTACAGAGATCACGAAGCTTTCTTT	CASSFYRDHEAFF
-	TRBV7-9	-	TRBJ2-7	TGTGCCAGCAGCCCCCAGGTAGCGGACTTCTACGAGCAGTACTTC	CASSPQVADFYEQYF
-	TRBV6-1	-	TRBJ2-7	TGTGCCTGTGCGGAATCGAATTACGAGCAGTACTTC	CACAESNYEQYF
TRBD2	TRBV28	-	TRBJ2-1	TGTGCCAGCAGTTTAATAAGCGGGGACTACAATGAGCAGTTCTTC	CASSLISGDYNEQFF
-	TRBV10-2	-	TRBJ1-2	TGCGCCAGCAGTGATACACCAAACAACTATGGCTACACCTTC	CASSDTPNNYGYTF
-	TRBV7-9	-	TRBJ2-2	TGTGCCGCCACGGGAAGCGCGAACACCGGGGAGCTGTTTTTT	CAATGSANTGELFF
-	TRBV6-8	few	TRBJ2-7	TGTGCCAGCAGTTCCCTCGGCGGGACCGCTACCTACGAGCAGTACTTC	CASSSLGGTATYEQYF
TRBD2	TRBV10-3	-	TRBJ2-3	TGTGCCACCTCCAGCACGGGGGGGCCCCCAGATACGCAGTATTTT	CATSSTGGPPDTQYF
TRBD1	TRBV7-3	-	TRBJ2-3	TGTGCCAGCAGCTTAACCCTTGCTGGGACAGGCTTCACAGATACGCAGTATTTT	CASSLTLAGTGFTDTQYF
-	TRBV11-3	-	TRBJ1-1	TGTGCCAGCAGCTTAGAGCGGAACACTGAAGCTTTCTTT	CASSLERNTEAFF
-	TRBV7-9	-	TRBJ1-4	TGTGCCAGCAGCCCAGGCGCTGAAAAACTGTTTTTT	CASSPGAEKLFF
-	TRBV7-2	-	TRBJ2-7	TGTGCCAGCAGACCAGCCGGGACACCATCCTACGAGCAGTACTTC	CASRPAGTPSYEQYF
-	TRBV10-3	-	TRBJ2-3	TGTGCCATCAGTGAGTCGACAGCCCCAGATACGCAGTATTTT	CAISESTAPDTQYF
TRBD1	TRBV6-5	-	TRBJ1-2	TGTGCCAGCAGTACAACGACAGGGGTTAAGTATGGCTACACCTTC	CASSTTTGVKYGYTF
TRBD2	TRBV5-1	-	TRBJ2-7	TGCGCCAGCAGCTTGGCCCCAGCGGGAGGTGGCGAGCAGTACTTC	CASSLAPAGGGEQYF